Shown below are 10 T cell receptor beta chains from a single sample sequenced in a study of CD8 T cells in ankylosing spondylitis. A single record per CDR3 protein comes from TCRdb applying MiXCR to the 5' RACE reads. The table lists about 250,000 distinct CDR3 sequences, 8% to 9% of them singletons. Material: blood, either unsorted or a sorted T cell fraction (not recorded which). The receptors come from a female donor with ankylosing spondylitis or in good health (not recorded which).

This clonotype has ten or more counts. The chain carries TRBV9 and TRBJ2-2, with D unclear. V lost 4 bases and J 8 bases, leaving 6 bases between the germline ends. This CDR3 contains 11 residues. CDR1 and CDR2 from the germline V gene are SGDLS and YYNGEE. The CDR3 region is CASSSVGELFF. In DNA, the CDR3 is TGTGCCAGCAGCTCGGTTGGGGAGCTGTTTTTT. The variable domain in full, with the rest retrieved from reference TRBV9 and TRBJ2-2, is DSGVTQTPKHLITATGQRVTLRCSPRSGDLSVYWYQQSLDQGLQFLIQYYNGEERAKGNILERFSAQQFPDLHSELNLSSLELGDSALYFCASSSVGELFFGEGSRLTVL.

There are many counts of this clonotype. The V gene is TRBV6-5, the J gene TRBJ1-2; D gene ambiguous. This CDR3 contains 13 residues. V was pared by 8 bases and J by 3 bases, with 13 bases between. CDR1 is MNHEY and CDR2 is SVGAGI in the germline V gene. The CDR3 DNA is TGTGCCAGCCAAGCCGCGATGGACTATGGCTACACCTTC. This sequence encodes CASQAAMDYGYTF.

This clonotype has at least ten counts. The chain joins TRBV5-1 to TRBJ2-1; 7 bases map to TRBD1. The CDR3 sequence is 15 residues long. Germline trimming cut 0 bases from V and 6 bases from J; bases unmatched to any gene: 6. Germline CDR1 and CDR2: SGHRS and YFSETQ. The CDR3 sequence is CASSLEGAGGNEQFF. The CDR3 nucleotides are TGCGCCAGCAGCTTGGAGGGGGCTGGGGGCAATGAGCAGTTCTTC.

V gene TRBV30 combines with J gene TRBJ2-7, with D unclear. Between the trimmed V and J ends, which lost 0 bases and 4 bases, there was a span of 10 bases. CDR3 length: 13 residues. Per germline, CDR1 GTSNPN and CDR2 SVGIG (reference sequence). The CDR3 loop reads CAWSVGLGYEQYF. The CDR3 nucleotides are TGTGCCTGGAGTGTCGGCCTCGGGTACGAGCAGTACTTC. Variable domain in full (rest from reference TRBV30 and TRBJ2-7): SQTIHQWPATLVQPVGSPLSLECTVEGTSNPNLYWYRQAAGRGLQLLFYSVGIGQISSEVPQNLSASRPQDRQFILSSKKLLLSDSGFYLCAWSVGLGYEQYFGPGTRLTVT.

A note on this clonotype: The junction and the germline gene differ at one end; a read error may be behind it. The chain has TRBV6-2 or TRBV6-3 and TRBJ2-7; 8 bases match TRBD2. Germline V gene lookup returns CDR1 MNHEY and CDR2 SVGEGT. The CDR3 length is 17 residues. The CDR3: CVSSYPAFSGAGYEQYF. DNA for the CDR3: TGTGTCAGCAGTTACCCAGCTTTTAGCGGGGCGGGATACGAGCAGTACTTC.

This clonotype was observed many times. The chain is built from TRBV19 and TRBJ1-1; 8 bases are shared with TRBD1. V trimming: 5 bases; J trimming: 3 bases; junction bases outside the gene matches: 2. CDR3 length equals 13 residues. Germline V gene lookup returns CDR1 LNHDA and CDR2 SQIVND (reference sequence). DNA for the CDR3: TGTGCCAGTAGTTCGGACAGGGACACTGAAGCTTTCTTT. This encodes CASSSDRDTEAFF.

Concerning this clonotype itself: A much bigger clone sits one base away, suggesting this may be a read error. J is TRBJ1-5 and V is TRBV30; D is perhaps TRBD1 (6 bases). The CDR3 is made up of 14 amino acids. Germline CDR1 and CDR2: GTSNPN and SVGIG (reference sequence). In nucleotides, the CDR3 is TGTGCCTGGGTACTCAAGGGGGGGGGTCAGCCCCGGCATTTT. As protein: CAWVLKGGGQPRHF.

There are many counts of this clonotype. This rearrangement joins TRBV5-1 to TRBJ2-4; 14 bases map to TRBD2. Germline loops: CDR1 SGHRS, CDR2 YFSETQ. With 6 bases clipped from V and 6 bases from J, the junction kept 11 bases outside the gene matches. CDR3 length equals 17 residues. DNA of the CDR3: TGCGCCAGCACCCCCGGGACTAGCGGGAGATGGGGAAACATTCAGTACTTC. It codes for CASTPGTSGRWGNIQYF.

This clonotype was seen at least ten times. This chain joins TRBV10-3 and TRBJ2-7, with TRBD2 as a possible D gene (6 bases). V was pared by 6 bases and J by 9 bases, with 18 bases between. Germline V gene data show CDR1 as ENHRY and CDR2 as SYGVKD. The CDR3 spans 13 residues. The CDR3 spells CAIRPGADPWQYF. CDR3 DNA: TGTGCCATCAGACCGGGAGCCGACCCCTGGCAGTACTTC.

This clonotype was counted at least ten times. V gene TRBV24-1 combines with J gene TRBJ2-3, with TRBD2 matching 12 bases. Losses at the gene ends were 4 bases for V and 4 bases for J; bases not matched to a gene: 5. There are 16 residues in the CDR3. Germline assignment: CDR1 KGHDR and CDR2 SFDVKD. The CDR3, as DNA: TGTGCCACCAGTGACCCTCTAGCGGGAGGGTCAGATACGCAGTATTTT. Translating gives CATSDPLAGGSDTQYF.